Following are 28 T cell receptor beta chains from one sample sequenced in a study of glioma-infiltrating T cells after dendritic cell vaccination. Some clones are missing from TCRdb's copy, which holds only in-frame ones; the method was immunoSEQ multiplex PCR. The sample lists tens of thousands of clones, 85% to 90% seen once, with 2.5% to 3% in the top ten. The source was blood, collected before dendritic cell vaccination. The receptors derive from a human donor with glioblastoma.

This clone showed up just a few times. This chain connects TRBV19 to TRBJ1-5; D call uncertain. Germline V gene data show CDR1 as LNHDA and CDR2 as SQIVND (reference sequence). The V gene lost 5 bases and the J gene lost 7 bases, with 12 bases spanning the gap. The CDR3 totals 13 residues. For the CDR3, the DNA is TGTGCCAGTAGTGCCTCGGGAGGCCAGCCCCAGCATTTT. This encodes CASSASGGQPQHF.

This sequence joins TRBV21-1 and TRBJ2-7; the listed D gene, TRBD2, was not tested against the DNA. TRBV21-1 is deemed a pseudogene. CDR3 size: 17 residues. The CDR3 loop is CASSKVSVVGLSYEQYF. The DNA for the CDR3 is TGTGCCAGCAGCAAAGTTAGCGTCGTTGGTCTCTCCTACGAGCAGTACTTC.

The chain joins TRBV5-4 to TRBJ2-4; maybe TRBD1 (6 bases). The CDR3 is made up of 18 amino acids. Per germline, CDR1 SGHNT and CDR2 YYREEE (reference sequence). The V end was cut by 0 bases, the J end by 0 bases, with 16 bases between. The CDR3 DNA sequence: TGTGCCAGCAGCTTGGTGGGGCTCAGGGGAATAGCCAAAAACATTCAGTACTTC. Its protein is CASSLVGLRGIAKNIQYF.

This CDR3 reads CASSPGTAYGYTF. CDR3 in DNA: TGTGCCAGCAGCCCGGGGACAGCCTATGGCTACACCTTC. This chain joins TRBV14 and TRBJ1-2; 7 bases are shared with TRBD1. Germline CDR1 is SGHDN and CDR2 is FVKESK. The CDR3 sequence is 13 residues long. Losses at the gene ends were 4 bases for V and 4 bases for J; bases not matched to a gene: 3. Together with reference TRBV14 and TRBJ1-2, the CDR3 gives the full variable domain: EAGVTQFPSHSVIEKGQTVTLRCDPISGHDNLYWYRRVMGKEIKFLLHFVKESKQDESGMPNNRFLAERTGGTYSTLKVQPAELEDSGVYFCASSPGTAYGYTFGSGTRLTVV.

The gene calls are TRBV2 and TRBJ2-7; TRBD2 might be the D (6 bases). V shed 2 bases and J shed 1 base, with 6 bases lying between them. Germline CDR1 and CDR2: SNHLY and FYNNEI. CDR3 length equals 13 residues. CDR3 sequence reads: CASSESGSYEQYF. The CDR3 DNA reads TGTGCCAGCAGTGAAAGCGGGTCCTACGAGCAGTACTTC.

The genes are TRBV5-1 and TRBJ1-1; a possible D gene is TRBD1 (6 bases). The V gene's germline CDR1 is SGHRS and CDR2 YFSETQ. Deletions cut 0 bases from V and 7 bases from J, with 10 bases between. The CDR3 has 13 residues. Here the CDR3 reads CASSLGGTNEAFF. The CDR3 region has the DNA TGCGCCAGCAGCTTGGGGGGGACAAATGAAGCTTTCTTT.

The V and J genes are TRBV7-3 and TRBJ2-7, with D possibly being TRBD1 (5 bases). The CDR3 spans 15 residues. Per germline, CDR1 SGHTA and CDR2 FQGTGA. Trimming left V 4 bases short and J 4 bases short, with 17 bases between. This CDR3 is CASSSRAGKSYEQYF. CDR3 DNA: TGTGCCAGCAGCTCCCGAGCAGGGAAAAGTTACGAGCAGTACTTC.

J is TRBJ2-7 and V is TRBV27, with D tentatively TRBD2 (7 bases). Germline loops: CDR1 MNHEY, CDR2 SMNVEV (reference sequence). The V end was cut by 6 bases, the J end by 2 bases, with 17 bases between. The CDR3 is made up of 15 amino acids. CDR3 residues: CASRTSTQGTYEQYF. The CDR3, as DNA: TGTGCCAGCAGGACTAGCACTCAGGGGACCTACGAGCAGTACTTC.

Turning to this clone: Other DNA sequences in this sample translate to the same CDR3. The V and J genes are TRBV20-1 and TRBJ1-2; 7 bases line up with TRBD1. V gave up 5 bases and J gave up 4 bases; unmatched junction bases: 1. The germline V gene encodes CDR1 DFQATT and CDR2 SNEGSKA (reference sequence). CDR3 length equals 11 residues. This CDR3 is CSAWTGYGYTF. The CDR3 DNA reads TGCAGTGCTTGGACAGGCTATGGCTACACCTTC.

This rearrangement joins TRBV9 to TRBJ1-6; D is perhaps TRBD1 (6 bases). V gave up 4 bases and J gave up 3 bases, with 14 bases separating them. The V gene's germline CDR1 is SGDLS and CDR2 YYNGEE. This CDR3 has 16 residues. The CDR3 nucleotides are TGTGCCAGCAGCCCACAGGACAGCTTCTATAATTCACCCCTCCACTTT. Amino acids: CASSPQDSFYNSPLHF.

The chain links TRBV29-1 to TRBJ2-7, with a weak D call TRBD2 (6 bases). Trimming took 1 base from V and 6 from J, leaving 10 bases between them. The CDR3 sequence is 12 residues long. Germline assignment: CDR1 SQVTM and CDR2 ANQGSEA. The CDR3 DNA reads TGCAGCGTTGAAGTCTACGGGGGCGAGCAGTACTTC. Translation gives CSVEVYGGEQYF.

This clone has just one count. The chain is built from TRBV2 and TRBJ2-1; 7 nucleotides align to TRBD2. V was clipped by 7 bases and J by 7 bases; unmatched bases: 7. Germline loops: CDR1 SNHLY, CDR2 FYNNEI. The CDR3 length is 13 residues. The CDR3 spells CASTTGAGNEQFF. In DNA, the CDR3 is TGTGCCAGCACCACGGGAGCGGGGAATGAGCAGTTCTTC.

This chain uses TRBV7-2 with TRBJ2-1, with TRBD2 identical over 12 bases. CDR3 length: 17 amino acids. Germline CDR1 SGHTA, CDR2 FQGNSA. The V and J ends lost 6 bases and 4 bases, in that order; junction bases with no gene match: 10. CDR3 residues: CASSYSRTSGNYNEQFF. The CDR3 DNA reads TGTGCCAGCAGTTATAGTCGGACTAGCGGGAATTACAATGAGCAGTTCTTC.

This sequence joins TRBV28 and TRBJ1-1; tentatively, D is TRBD1 (5 bases). This CDR3 region has 14 residues. Trimming shortened V by 6 bases and J by 4 bases, and 15 bases separated the two germline ends. Germline V lookup: CDR1 MDHEN, CDR2 SYDVKM. Written as DNA, the CDR3 is TGTGCCAGCAGCCCCAACGGACATCGCACTGAAGCTTTCTTT. This codes for CASSPNGHRTEAFF. The entire variable domain, with the rest obtained from reference TRBV28 and TRBJ1-1, is as follows: DVKVTQSSRYLVKRTGEKVFLECVQDMDHENMFWYRQDPGLGLRLIYFSYDVKMKEKGDIPEGYSVSREKKERFSLILESASTNQTSMYLCASSPNGHRTEAFFGQGTRLTVV.

This chain's CDR3 is CASSLGRARGTDTQYF. Here the CDR3 DNA reads TGTGCCAGCAGCTTGGGGCGAGCCCGAGGGACAGATACGCAGTATTTT. V and J are TRBV5-4 and TRBJ2-3; weak D call: TRBD2 (5 bases). The V end lost 0 bases, the J end lost 3 bases, and 14 bases lay between the germline ends. CDR1 SGHNT and CDR2 YYREEE come from the germline V gene (reference sequence). This CDR3 has 16 amino acids. Together with reference TRBV5-4 and TRBJ2-3, the CDR3 gives the full variable domain: ETGVTQSPTHLIKTRGQQVTLRCSSQSGHNTVSWYQQALGQGPQFIFQYYREEENGRGNFPPRFSGLQFPNYSSELNVNALELDDSALYLCASSLGRARGTDTQYFGPGTRLTVL.

The chain joins TRBV2 to TRBJ2-6, with a tentative D call TRBD2 (5 bases). Germline V gives CDR1 SNHLY, CDR2 FYNNEI. The length of the CDR3 is 16 residues. The V gene lost 6 bases and the J gene lost 0 bases, with 12 bases spanning the gap. Here the CDR3 reads CASSPGGRSGANVLTF. CDR3 nucleotide sequence: TGTGCCAGCAGCCCCGGAGGACGCTCTGGGGCCAACGTCCTGACTTTC.

The J gene is TRBJ2-5, the V gene TRBV5-6; perhaps TRBD2 as D (5 bases). TRBJ2-7 matches the DNA end more closely, so the J call is doubtful. The CDR3 is 15 residues long. Germline CDR1 SGHDT, CDR2 YYEEEE. The CDR3 here is CASSSPASGLYEQYF. The DNA for the CDR3 is TGTGCCAGCAGCTCCCCGGCAAGCGGCCTCTACGAGCAGTACTTC.

The chain links TRBV18 to TRBJ2-3; no reliable D call. CDR1 is KGHSH, CDR2 LQKENI, per germline. This CDR3 is 12 amino acids long. V lost 6 bases and J lost 6, with 10 bases in between. CDR3 protein: CASSPLEDTQYF. In DNA form, the CDR3 reads TGTGCCAGCTCCCCTCTGGAGGATACGCAGTATTTT. Based on the CDR3 plus reference TRBV18 and TRBJ2-3, the full variable domain is NAGVMQNPRHLVRRRGQEARLRCSPMKGHSHVYWYRQLPEEGLKFMVYLQKENIIDESGMPKERFSAEFPKEGPSILRIQQVVRGDSAAYFCASSPLEDTQYFGPGTRLTVL.

The rearrangement links TRBV18 to TRBJ2-1; the D gene is possibly TRBD1 (6 bases). Germline assignment: CDR1 KGHSH and CDR2 LQKENI. The V end lost 3 bases, the J end lost 8 bases, and 23 bases lay between the germline ends. The CDR3 has 17 amino acids. The CDR3 region is CASSPGVPPGETDEQFF. CDR3 nucleotide sequence: TGTGCCAGCTCACCCGGGGTCCCCCCAGGGGAAACAGATGAGCAGTTCTTC.

This clone was found a few times. The gene calls are TRBV2 and TRBJ1-3, with a possible D match to TRBD1 (6 bases). This CDR3 region has 16 residues. Looked up from germline, CDR1 is SNHLY and CDR2 is FYNNEI. The V end lost 5 bases, the J end lost 0 bases, and 14 bases lay between the germline ends. CDR3 DNA sequence: TGTGCCAGCAGTCTGGACAGACTTAGCTCTGGAAACACCATATATTTT. Translating gives CASSLDRLSSGNTIYF. Combining the CDR3 with reference TRBV2 and TRBJ1-3 gives the whole variable domain EPEVTQTPSHQVTQMGQEVILRCVPISNHLYFYWYRQILGQKVEFLVSFYNNEISEKSEIFDDQFSVERPDGSNFTLKIRSTKLEDSAMYFCASSLDRLSSGNTIYFGEGSWLTVV.

This chain links TRBV12-5 with TRBJ2-2, with 9 bases that match TRBD2. The CDR3 sequence is 16 residues long. The ends lost 3 bases at V and 1 base at J; junction bases unmatched: 3. The germline gives CDR1 LGHNT, CDR2 FRNRAP. The CDR3 region has the DNA TGTGCTAGTGGTTTACTAGCGGGCGTGAACACCGGGGAGCTGTTTTTT. Amino acids: CASGLLAGVNTGELFF.

V usage is TRBV5-1 and J usage is TRBJ1-6; D not certain. Deletions cut 2 bases from V and 0 bases from J, with 6 bases between. CDR1 is SGHRS and CDR2 is YFSETQ in the germline V gene. The CDR3 runs 15 residues. The CDR3: CASSFAGSYNSPLHF. For the CDR3, the DNA is TGCGCCAGCAGCTTTGCGGGCTCCTATAATTCACCCCTCCACTTT.

The chain employs TRBV5-6 and TRBJ2-7; D is possibly TRBD1 (6 bases). The length of the CDR3 is 14 residues. Germline lookup yields CDR1 SGHDT and CDR2 YYEEEE. Trimming removed 6 bases at V and 2 bases at J, with 15 bases between. This chain's CDR3 is CASTPDRRPYEQYF. CDR3 DNA sequence: TGTGCCAGCACCCCCGACAGGCGGCCCTACGAGCAGTACTTC.

The V call is TRBV14, the J call TRBJ2-2, with D perhaps TRBD2 (6 bases). The V gene's germline CDR1 is SGHDN and CDR2 FVKESK. This CDR3 comprises 15 residues. V was shortened by 4 bases and J by 1 base, with 10 bases between the two germline ends. CDR3 in amino acids: CASSLLARNTGELFF. The DNA for the CDR3 is TGTGCCAGCAGCCTTCTAGCGAGGAACACCGGGGAGCTGTTTTTT.

Remarks on this clone: Other DNA variants within this sample encode the same CDR3. This chain joins TRBV19 and TRBJ1-1; TRBD1 might be the D (5 bases). There are 13 residues in the CDR3. Trimming left V 3 bases short and J 2 bases short, with 7 bases between. CDR1 is LNHDA and CDR2 is SQIVND in the germline V gene (reference sequence). The CDR3 coding sequence is TGTGCCAGTAGTATTCAGGGAAACACTGAAGCTTTCTTT. It translates to CASSIQGNTEAFF.

The V and J genes are TRBV28 and TRBJ1-5, with 8 bases identical to TRBD1. Per germline, CDR1 MDHEN and CDR2 SYDVKM. V lost 5 bases and J lost 7; bases outside the gene matches: 7. The CDR3 runs to 14 residues. DNA for the CDR3: TGTGCCAGCAGTACAGGGGGTAAACTGCAGCCCCAGCATTTT. It yields the protein CASSTGGKLQPQHF.

This chain links TRBV7-9 with TRBJ1-2, with a possible D match to TRBD1 (5 bases). This CDR3 has 13 amino acids. The germline CDR1 and CDR2 sequences are SEHNR and FQNEAQ (reference sequence). V was shortened by 5 bases and J by 3 bases, with 10 bases between the two germline ends. CDR3 sequence (DNA): TGTGCCAGCAGCCAGGGATTTGACTATGGCTACACCTTC. It translates to CASSQGFDYGYTF.

This chain connects TRBV11-2 to TRBJ2-5, with TRBD2 as a possible D gene (7 bases). Germline CDR1 and CDR2: SGHAT and FQNNGV. Trimming left V 5 bases short and J 5 bases short, with 15 bases between. The CDR3 is 14 amino acids. Here the CDR3 DNA reads TGTGCCAGCAGCACCAACGGGGGGCTTGAGACCCAGTACTTC. This translates into CASSTNGGLETQYF.